These 15 T cell receptor beta chains came from one sample sequenced in a study of graft-versus-host responses after intestinal transplantation. These receptors are not linked to any known antigen. Measured with immunoSEQ multiplex PCR; TCRdb has only the in-frame clones, and not every one. The table has 62,000 or so clones, 85% to 95% seen once. Sequencing used unstimulated CD8+ T cells sorted from spleen or lymph node cells, obtained before transplant. Receptors originate from a human donor who was the organ donor for an intestinal transplant.

The V call is TRBV27, the J call TRBJ1-2, with a tentative D call TRBD1 (5 bases). V lost 6 bases to trimming and J lost 4 bases, with 18 bases between them. The germline CDR1 and CDR2 sequences are MNHEY and SMNVEV (reference sequence). The length of the CDR3 is 15 residues. DNA for the CDR3: TGTGCCAGCAGACCTATTCTGGGGCGCGGCTATGGCTACACCTTC. Translation gives CASRPILGRGYGYTF.

The chain carries TRBV19 and TRBJ2-1; D possibly corresponds to TRBD2 (6 bases). Trimming stripped 3 bases from V and 2 bases from J, with 11 bases between. Germline CDR1 reads LNHDA; CDR2 reads SQIVND (reference sequence). This CDR3 is 15 amino acids long. In DNA form, the CDR3 reads TGTGCCAGTAGTATCGGAGGGGCTCCCTACAATGAGCAGTTCTTC. This encodes CASSIGGAPYNEQFF.

The chain is built from TRBV27 and TRBJ2-7; 7 bases are a match to TRBD2. The CDR3 contains 13 residues. Germline CDR1 is MNHEY and CDR2 is SMNVEV (reference sequence). J gave up 2 bases and V 5 bases, and 3 bases lay outside the gene matches. The CDR3 spells CASSHGGAYEQYF. In nucleotides, the CDR3 is TGTGCCAGCAGTCATGGGGGGGCCTACGAGCAGTACTTC.

This clone was picked up a small number of times. The V call is TRBV4-2, the J call TRBJ2-1; D is uncertain. The CDR3 sequence is 16 residues long. Trimming removed 0 bases at V and 0 bases at J, with 9 bases between. Germline values: CDR1 LGHNA, CDR2 YNFKEQ. The CDR3 coding sequence is TGTGCCAGCAGCCAAGAAGCCGAGAGCTCCTACAATGAGCAGTTCTTC. Translating it yields CASSQEAESSYNEQFF.

The chain combines TRBV27 with TRBJ1-5, with no clear D. CDR3 size: 14 residues. The germline CDR1 and CDR2 sequences are MNHEY and SMNVEV (reference sequence). Trimming stripped 3 bases from V and 0 bases from J, with 6 bases between. In DNA, the CDR3 is TGTGCCAGCAGTTTGAGTTATAGCAATCAGCCCCAGCATTTT. Encoded protein: CASSLSYSNQPQHF.

The chain uses TRBV2 and TRBJ1-1, with TRBD1 as a possible D gene (5 bases). The CDR3 runs 12 residues. CDR1 is SNHLY and CDR2 is FYNNEI in the germline V gene. Deletions cut 7 bases from V and 6 bases from J, with 12 bases between. The CDR3 DNA sequence: TGTGCCAGCACATGGGGGGACCCTGAAGCTTTCTTT. As protein: CASTWGDPEAFF.

The chain uses TRBV5-1 and TRBJ2-1, with a possible D match to TRBD1 (5 bases). Germline V gives CDR1 SGHRS, CDR2 YFSETQ. The V gene lost 0 bases and the J gene lost 3 bases, with 10 bases spanning the gap. The CDR3 runs to 15 residues. The DNA for the CDR3 is TGCGCCAGCAGCTTGGTGCAGGGATACTACAATGAGCAGTTCTTC. It specifies CASSLVQGYYNEQFF.

This chain links TRBV27 with TRBJ2-5; weak D call: TRBD2 (5 bases). Between the trimmed V and J ends, which lost 3 bases and 5 bases, there was a span of 10 bases. The CDR3 is 13 residues long. From germline, CDR1 is MNHEY and CDR2 SMNVEV (reference sequence). The CDR3 spells CASSFGVMETQYF. CDR3 nucleotides: TGTGCCAGCAGTTTCGGGGTCATGGAGACCCAGTACTTC.

The CDR3 here is CASSLAGDRRLNTEAFF. CDR3 bases: TGTGCCAGCAGCTTAGCCGGCGACAGGCGCTTGAACACTGAAGCTTTCTTT. The chain employs TRBV13 and TRBJ1-1, with D possibly being TRBD1 (6 bases). Germline V CDR1 and CDR2: PRHDT, FYEKMQ (reference sequence). The length of the CDR3 is 17 residues. V dropped 1 base and J dropped 0 bases, with 15 bases sitting between them.

CDR3 sequence reads: CSVEDAQYNEQFF. The DNA of the CDR3 is TGCAGCGTTGAAGACGCCCAGTACAATGAGCAGTTCTTC. This rearrangement joins TRBV29-1 to TRBJ2-1; D gene ambiguous. The length of the CDR3 is 13 residues. Germline V gene lookup returns CDR1 SQVTM and CDR2 ANQGSEA. Trimming removed 0 bases from V and 4 bases from J, with 7 bases in between.

A single count supports this clone. This chain connects TRBV7-2 to TRBJ2-1; 9 nucleotides agree with TRBD2. Unmatched junction bases numbered 7, after V lost 4 bases and J lost 9 bases. This CDR3 has 14 amino acids. Germline V gene lookup returns CDR1 SGHTA and CDR2 FQGNSA. The CDR3 region has the DNA TGTGCCAGCAGCTCGGGACTAGCTGGGGTTGAGCAGTTCTTC. Protein sequence: CASSSGLAGVEQFF.

The V call is TRBV19, the J call TRBJ1-5; 7 bases agree with TRBD1. Trimming took 8 bases from V and 0 from J; bases not matched to a gene: 7. This CDR3 has 15 residues. Germline CDR1 and CDR2: LNHDA and SQIVND (reference sequence). CDR3 protein: CASAQGTYSNQPQHF. The CDR3 DNA follows: TGTGCCAGTGCACAGGGGACCTATAGCAATCAGCCCCAGCATTTT.

The rearrangement links TRBV6-5 to TRBJ2-7; 10 bases agree with TRBD1. V shed 8 bases and J 2 bases; nucleotides not matched to a gene: 9. The CDR3 contains 15 residues. Germline loops: CDR1 MNHEY, CDR2 SVGAGI. In DNA form, the CDR3 reads TGTGCCAGCGCCCAGGCAGGACAGGGGGCCTACGAGCAGTACTTC. It yields the protein CASAQAGQGAYEQYF.

The V and J genes are TRBV28 and TRBJ2-1; 11 bases align to TRBD2. CDR1 MDHEN and CDR2 SYDVKM come from the germline V gene. The J segment lost 5 bases and the V segment lost 10 bases, leaving 4 bases of the junction unmatched. This CDR3 comprises 13 residues. CDR3 DNA: TGTGCCACCAGACTAGCGGGGCACAATGAGCAGTTCTTC. Translated, it gives CATRLAGHNEQFF.

V gene TRBV6-4 combines with J gene TRBJ1-2, with 7 nucleotides matching TRBD1. This CDR3 is 17 amino acids long. Germline CDR1 reads MRHNA; CDR2 reads SNTAGT. V trimming: 8 bases; J trimming: 3 bases; junction bases outside the gene matches: 18. CDR3 residues: CASLLRDSRGGYYGYTF. The CDR3 DNA reads as TGTGCCAGCCTCCTCCGGGACAGTCGAGGAGGATACTATGGCTACACCTTC.